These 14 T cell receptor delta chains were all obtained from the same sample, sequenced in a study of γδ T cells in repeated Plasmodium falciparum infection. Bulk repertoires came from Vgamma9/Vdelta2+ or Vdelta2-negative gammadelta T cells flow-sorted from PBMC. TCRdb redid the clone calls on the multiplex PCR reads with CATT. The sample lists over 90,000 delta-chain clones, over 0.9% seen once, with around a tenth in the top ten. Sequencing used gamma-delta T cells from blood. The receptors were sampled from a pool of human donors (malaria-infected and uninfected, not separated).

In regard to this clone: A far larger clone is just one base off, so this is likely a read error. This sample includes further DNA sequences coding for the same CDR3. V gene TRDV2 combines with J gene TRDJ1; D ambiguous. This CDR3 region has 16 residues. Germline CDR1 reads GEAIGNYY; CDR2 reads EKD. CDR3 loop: CACDTVGNLYTDKLIF. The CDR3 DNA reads TGTGCCTGTGACACCGTCGGGAACCTGTACACCGATAAACTCATCTTC.

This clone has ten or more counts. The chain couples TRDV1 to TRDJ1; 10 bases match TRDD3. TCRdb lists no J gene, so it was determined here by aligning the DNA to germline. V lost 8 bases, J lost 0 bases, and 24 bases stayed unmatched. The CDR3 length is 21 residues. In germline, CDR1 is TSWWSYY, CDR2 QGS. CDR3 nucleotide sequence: TGTGCTCTTTCCCCCTTCCTCACCCCACGGGGGATACGCGGGTACACCGATAAACTCATCTTT. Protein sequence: CALSPFLTPRGIRGYTDKLIF.

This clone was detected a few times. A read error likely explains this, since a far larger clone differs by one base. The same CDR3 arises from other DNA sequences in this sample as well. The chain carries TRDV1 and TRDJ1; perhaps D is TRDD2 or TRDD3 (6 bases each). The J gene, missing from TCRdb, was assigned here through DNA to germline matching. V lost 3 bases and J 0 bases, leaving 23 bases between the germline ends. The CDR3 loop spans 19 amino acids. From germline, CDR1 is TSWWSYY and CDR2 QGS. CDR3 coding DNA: TGTGCTCTTGGGGACCCCTATCCTACAGCCTGGGGTTACACCGATAAACTCATCTTT. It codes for CALGDPYPTAWGYTDKLIF.

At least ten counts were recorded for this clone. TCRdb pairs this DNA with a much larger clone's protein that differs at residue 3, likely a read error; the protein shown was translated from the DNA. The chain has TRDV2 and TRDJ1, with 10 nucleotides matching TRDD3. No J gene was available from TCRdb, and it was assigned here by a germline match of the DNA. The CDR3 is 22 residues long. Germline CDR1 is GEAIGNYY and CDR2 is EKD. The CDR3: CARDTGQYWGIPSLRYTDKLIF. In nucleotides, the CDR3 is TGTGCCCGTGACACCGGACAATACTGGGGGATCCCTTCCCTCCGATACACCGATAAACTCATCTTT.

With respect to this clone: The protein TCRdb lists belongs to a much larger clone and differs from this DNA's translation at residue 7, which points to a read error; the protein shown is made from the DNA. The CDR3: CACDTMVDTDTDKLIF. DNA for the CDR3: TGTGCCTGTGACACGATGGTGGATACGGACACCGATAAACTCATCTTT. The rearrangement joins TRDV2 to TRDJ1; 7 nucleotides agree with TRDD3. Here the J gene came from matching the DNA to germline, since TCRdb omits it. The ends lost 1 base at V and 0 bases at J; junction bases unmatched: 7. The CDR3 covers 16 residues. The germline CDR1 and CDR2 sequences are GEAIGNYY and EKD.

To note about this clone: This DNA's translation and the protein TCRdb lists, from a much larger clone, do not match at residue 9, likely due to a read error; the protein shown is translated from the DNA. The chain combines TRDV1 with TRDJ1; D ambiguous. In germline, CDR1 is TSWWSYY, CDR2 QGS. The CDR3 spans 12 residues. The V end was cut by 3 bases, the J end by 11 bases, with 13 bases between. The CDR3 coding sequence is TGTGCTCTTGGGGAGACCCAGAGTGGGCTCATCTTT. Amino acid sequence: CALGETQSGLIF.

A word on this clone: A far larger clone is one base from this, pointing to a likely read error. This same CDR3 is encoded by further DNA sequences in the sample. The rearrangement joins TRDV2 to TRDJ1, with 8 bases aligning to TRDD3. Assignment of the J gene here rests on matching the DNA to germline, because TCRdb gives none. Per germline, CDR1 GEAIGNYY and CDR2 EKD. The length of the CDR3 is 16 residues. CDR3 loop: CACDRTGGLYTDKLIF. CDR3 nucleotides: TGTGCCTGTGACCGTACTGGGGGTTTGTACACTGATAAACTCATCTTT.

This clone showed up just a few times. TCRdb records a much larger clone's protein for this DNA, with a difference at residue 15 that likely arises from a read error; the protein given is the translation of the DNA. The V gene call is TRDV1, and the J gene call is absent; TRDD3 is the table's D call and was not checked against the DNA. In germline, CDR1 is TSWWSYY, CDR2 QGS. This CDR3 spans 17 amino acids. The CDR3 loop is CALTRRGYWGIRDKPIF. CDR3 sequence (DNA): TGTGCTCTTACTCGTCGAGGGTACTGGGGGATACGGGATAAACCCATCTTT.

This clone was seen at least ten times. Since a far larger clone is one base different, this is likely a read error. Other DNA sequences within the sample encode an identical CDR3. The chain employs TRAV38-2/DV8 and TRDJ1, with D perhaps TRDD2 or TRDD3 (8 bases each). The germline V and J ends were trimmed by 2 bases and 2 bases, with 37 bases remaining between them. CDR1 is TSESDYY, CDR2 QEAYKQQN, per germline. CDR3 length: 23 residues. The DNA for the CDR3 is TGTGCTTATAGGAGTAAGATTTCCTTCCTAGACCCTACTGGGGGGCACGGGACCGATAAACTCATCTTT. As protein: CAYRSKISFLDPTGGHGTDKLIF.

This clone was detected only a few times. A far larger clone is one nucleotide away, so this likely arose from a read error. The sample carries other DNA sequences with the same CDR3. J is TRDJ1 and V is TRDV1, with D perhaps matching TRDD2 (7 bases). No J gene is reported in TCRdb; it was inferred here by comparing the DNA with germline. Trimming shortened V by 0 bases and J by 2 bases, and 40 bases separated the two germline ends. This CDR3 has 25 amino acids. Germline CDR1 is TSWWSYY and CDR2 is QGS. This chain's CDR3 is CALGELQRYVFLAPTGNYTTDKLIF. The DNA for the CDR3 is TGTGCTCTTGGGGAACTACAAAGGTACGTCTTCCTAGCTCCTACTGGGAACTATACGACCGATAAACTCATCTTT.

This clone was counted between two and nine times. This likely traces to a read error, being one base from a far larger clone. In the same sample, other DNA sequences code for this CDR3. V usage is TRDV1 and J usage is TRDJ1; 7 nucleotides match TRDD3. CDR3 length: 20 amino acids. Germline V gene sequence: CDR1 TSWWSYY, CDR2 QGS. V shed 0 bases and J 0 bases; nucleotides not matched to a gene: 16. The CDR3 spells CALGELGGITHLMYTDKLIF. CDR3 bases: TGTGCTCTTGGGGAACTAGGGGGGATCACCCACCTAATGTACACCGATAAACTCATCTTT.

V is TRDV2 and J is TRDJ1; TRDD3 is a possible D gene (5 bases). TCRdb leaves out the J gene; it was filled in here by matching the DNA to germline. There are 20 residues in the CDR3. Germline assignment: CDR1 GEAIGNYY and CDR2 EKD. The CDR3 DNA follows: TGTGCTGTGACACCGGAGCCAAAATTGTTAGTAGGGGGGTCTACCGATAAACTCATCTTT. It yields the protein CAVTPEPKLLVGGSTDKLIF.

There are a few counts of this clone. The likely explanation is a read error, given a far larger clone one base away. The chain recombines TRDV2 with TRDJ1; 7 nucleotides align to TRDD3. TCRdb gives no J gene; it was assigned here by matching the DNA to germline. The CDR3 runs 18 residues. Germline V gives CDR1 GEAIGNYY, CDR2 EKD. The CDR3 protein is CACDTAWGSSPHTDKLIF. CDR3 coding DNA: TGTGCCTGCGACACCGCCTGGGGGTCCTCCCCCCACACCGATAAACTCATCTTT.

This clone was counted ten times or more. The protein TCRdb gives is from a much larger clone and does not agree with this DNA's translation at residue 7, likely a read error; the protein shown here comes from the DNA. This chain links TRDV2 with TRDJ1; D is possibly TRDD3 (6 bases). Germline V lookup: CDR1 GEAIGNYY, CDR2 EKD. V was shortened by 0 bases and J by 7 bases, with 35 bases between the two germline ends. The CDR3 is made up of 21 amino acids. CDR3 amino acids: CACDTDSGSGDCGHPLGKLIF. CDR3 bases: TGTGCCTGTGACACCGATAGCGGTTCTGGGGATTGCGGCCATCCCCTGGGTAAACTCATCTTT.